These 10 T cell receptor beta chains were sequenced from one sample in a study of early T cells in non-severe SARS-CoV-2 infection. TCRdb reprocessed the 5' RACE reads with MiXCR, giving one entry per CDR3 protein. The sample has around 60,000 distinct CDR3 sequences, less than 20% seen once; the top ten hold under 9%. Sequences were derived from whole blood, sampled at baseline. Every receptor here comes from an adult who was a healthcare worker with PCR-confirmed SARS-CoV-2 infection or an uninfected control (not recorded which).

This clonotype was seen at least ten times. The rearrangement uses TRBV10-2 and TRBJ2-5; D is ambiguous. Germline V lookup: CDR1 WSHSY, CDR2 SAAADI. The length of the CDR3 is 12 residues. Trimming took off 4 bases at V and 4 bases at J, with 7 bases between the two ends. The CDR3 DNA follows: TGCGCCAGCAGTGTATCAGGAGAGACCCAGTACTTC. Translation gives CASSVSGETQYF.

The chain has TRBV10-2 and TRBJ2-2; perhaps TRBD2 as D (5 bases). CDR1 WSHSY and CDR2 SAAADI come from the germline V gene. With 7 bases removed from V and 5 bases from J, the gap between germline ends came to 17 bases. The CDR3 runs 15 residues. This CDR3 is CASMIRRVDTGELFF. The DNA of the CDR3 is TGCGCCAGCATGATTAGGCGGGTAGATACCGGGGAGCTGTTTTTT.

Only a few counts were recorded for this clonotype. The chain recombines TRBV4-2 with TRBJ2-1; unclear D gene. This CDR3 contains 16 residues. Trimming removed 5 bases at V and 0 bases at J, with 14 bases between. Per the germline V gene, CDR1 is LGHNA and CDR2 is YNFKEQ. The CDR3 region is CASSKTGMSSYNEQFF. In DNA form, the CDR3 reads TGTGCCAGCAGCAAAACCGGCATGAGCTCCTACAATGAGCAGTTCTTC.

This clonotype rates as medium-sized. The chain is built from TRBV7-8 and TRBJ1-5; 9 positions match TRBD1. J was trimmed by 3 bases and V by 1 base; bases with no gene match: 13. CDR1 is SGHVS, CDR2 FQNEAQ, per germline. This CDR3 is 19 amino acids long. The CDR3 region is CASSLGGRGQGFSNQPQHF. CDR3 nucleotides: TGTGCCAGCAGCTTAGGTGGCCGTGGACAGGGGTTTTCCAATCAGCCCCAGCATTTT.

The rearrangement links TRBV20-1 to TRBJ2-2, with 10 bases identical to TRBD2. CDR1 DFQATT and CDR2 SNEGSKA come from the germline V gene (reference sequence). Trimming at V came to 2 bases and at J to 3 bases, leaving 0 bases not matched to a gene. The CDR3 sequence is 14 residues long. CDR3 sequence (DNA): TGCAGTGCTAGACTAGCGGGAGACACCGGGGAGCTGTTTTTT. Translating gives CSARLAGDTGELFF.

This clonotype was found many times. The chain joins TRBV2 to TRBJ1-1; D gene unclear. CDR3 length: 11 amino acids. The germline V gene encodes CDR1 SNHLY and CDR2 FYNNEI. V lost 6 bases and J lost 4, with 6 bases in between. The CDR3 region is CASSGSTEAFF. CDR3 nucleotides: TGTGCCAGCAGCGGAAGCACTGAAGCTTTCTTT.

The CDR3 DNA sequence: TGTGCCAGCAGCAAACAAGAGACCCAGTACTTC. This encodes CASSKQETQYF. The chain recombines TRBV7-6 with TRBJ2-5; D unclear. The germline CDR1 and CDR2 sequences are SGHVS and FNYEAQ. The CDR3 is made up of 11 amino acids. V gave up 5 bases and J gave up 2 bases, with 3 bases separating them.

In this sample, this clonotype turned up a few times. The genes are TRBV6-1 and TRBJ1-2; no clear D. V was shortened by 3 bases and J by 2 bases, with 4 bases between the two germline ends. This CDR3 is built from 12 residues. CDR1 MNHNS and CDR2 SASEGT come from the germline V gene. CDR3 sequence: CASSDPNYGYTF. CDR3 in DNA: TGTGCCAGCAGTGACCCCAACTATGGCTACACCTTC.

V gene TRBV5-5 combines with J gene TRBJ2-2; D uncertain. The ends were cut back, 4 bases at V and 6 bases at J, with 13 bases in the middle. The CDR3 is 14 residues long. CDR1 is SGHKS, CDR2 YYEKEE, per germline (reference sequence). The CDR3 coding sequence is TGTGCCAGCAGCCTGGACGGTACCGCCGGGGAGCTGTTTTTT. This gives the protein CASSLDGTAGELFF.

Only one count was recorded for this clonotype. The rearrangement uses TRBV11-2 and TRBJ2-2; 9 bases agree with TRBD1. Germline V gene sequence: CDR1 SGHAT, CDR2 FQNNGV. CDR3 length: 16 residues. With V trimmed by 2 bases and J by 7 bases, 8 bases remained unmatched. The CDR3 nucleotides read TGTGCCAGCAGCTTACGGACAGGGGAATTTCTCGGGGAGCTGTTTTTT. This gives the protein CASSLRTGEFLGELFF.